This TCR beta chain derives from a study of shared clonotypes between healthy human individuals. Overall study: CD8 memory received one plate per donor, CD8 naive two, CD4 memory three and CD4 naive three.

Study-level results: The naive CD4 repertoires of a handful of donors were compared, and around 5% of clonotypes were shared. Estimated clonotype richness was generally higher in naive than memory subsets.

CD8 cells regarded as naive lacked CD45RO, were positively chosen for CCR7, and omitted terminally differentiated effector memory CD45RA+ cells. V lost 8 bases, J lost 0 bases, and 19 bases lay in between. The CDR3 is made up of 16 amino acids. The germline V gene encodes CDR1 MDHEN and CDR2 SYDVKM. Profiled with immunoSEQ multiplex PCR; TCRdb holds only in-frame clones, not every one. The table records hundreds of thousands of clones, 98% of them present only once. This clone is a singleton in its sample. The antigen is undetermined. Sequenced sample: naive CD8+ T cells sorted from blood. This TCR derives from a man aged 30-40 years in good health. The chain has TRBV28 and TRBJ1-1; D ambiguous. CDR3 nucleotides: TGTGCCAGCCTTTCCCGATCCGGCTTCATGAACACTGAAGCTTTCTTT. The encoded protein is CASLSRSGFMNTEAFF.